This T cell receptor (beta chain) was identified in a study of OX40 agonist ivuxolimab in advanced cancers. Study-wide findings and caveats: At 0.1 to 3.0 mg/kg, CD4+ and CD8+ blood T cells expanded clonally by week 6. Which antigen the expanded peripheral T cells recognized is unknown.

For this clone: Its antigen remains unidentified.

V lost 6 bases to trimming and J lost 0 bases; unmatched junction nucleotides: 10. Germline V lookup: CDR1 SEHNR, CDR2 FQNEAQ (reference sequence). The CDR3 has 16 residues. Produced via immunoSEQ multiplex PCR; TCRdb's table is partial and in-frame only. The repertoire has 65,000 to 80,000 clones, approximately 86% of them found once; the top ten carry around 0.94%. The V gene is TRBV7-9, the J gene TRBJ2-7, with TRBD2 matching over 8 bases. This clonotype was sampled from an adult with an advanced solid tumor such as melanoma, head and neck, liver or kidney cancer. Sequencing was performed on CD4+ or CD8+ T cells sorted from blood, taken in a trial of the OX40 agonist ivuxolimab. CDR3 loop: CASRPPTGTSSYEQYF. DNA for the CDR3: TGTGCCAGCAGACCACCAACCGGGACTAGCTCCTACGAGCAGTACTTC.